Shown below are 21 T cell receptor beta chains from a single sample sequenced in a study of T cells in narcolepsy. The repertoire was sequenced with immunoSEQ multiplex PCR; TCRdb's copy has only in-frame clones and lacks some. Here the sample spans about 40,000 clones, 88% being singletons. Sequencing was performed on CD45RA- memory CD4+ T cells from PBMCs. The receptors were gathered from a human donor with narcolepsy.

This clone showed up just once. V usage is TRBV29-1 and J usage is TRBJ2-5; 15 positions agree with TRBD2. The J segment lost 4 bases and the V segment lost 8 bases, leaving 11 bases of the junction unmatched. The germline CDR1 and CDR2 sequences are SQVTM and ANQGSEA. CDR3 length: 16 amino acids. CDR3 bases: TGCAGCTATACCGGGACTAGCGGGGGGTCCTCAGAGACCCAGTACTTC. Amino acid sequence: CSYTGTSGGSSETQYF.

The chain carries TRBV30 and TRBJ2-7; D might be TRBD1 (6 bases). Deletions cut 2 bases from V and 7 bases from J, with 12 bases between. Germline V gene data show CDR1 as GTSNPN and CDR2 as SVGIG (reference sequence). The CDR3 is 12 residues long. As DNA, the CDR3 is TGTGCCTGGAGTCTAGGGGGTGGGGAGCAGTACTTC. Translation gives CAWSLGGGEQYF.

The V call is TRBV11-2, the J call TRBJ2-1; 14 nucleotides align to TRBD2. The CDR3 totals 15 residues. The V segment lost 7 bases and the J segment 9 bases; nucleotides outside the gene matches: 8. Looked up from germline, CDR1 is SGHAT and CDR2 is FQNNGV. The CDR3 DNA is TGTGCCAGCAATAAGGGACTAGCGGGAGTGGGTGAGCAGTTCTTC. Translated, it gives CASNKGLAGVGEQFF.

The chain recombines TRBV12-5 with TRBJ2-1, with TRBD2 matching over 10 bases. V lost 5 bases, J lost 4 bases, and 5 bases stayed unmatched. The CDR3 consists of 15 residues. Germline V CDR1 and CDR2: LGHNT, FRNRAP. CDR3 loop: CASGTGLAVYNEQFF. For the CDR3, the DNA is TGTGCTAGTGGTACCGGACTAGCGGTATACAATGAGCAGTTCTTC.

This clone was seen just once. This chain connects TRBV11-3 to TRBJ1-2, with 9 nucleotides matching TRBD1. Trimming took 3 bases from V and 5 from J; bases not matched to a gene: 4. The CDR3 totals 14 residues. Germline-derived CDR1 and CDR2 are SGHNT and YENEEA. CDR3 protein: CASSFSGQGYGYTF. The CDR3 coding sequence is TGTGCCAGCAGCTTCTCCGGACAGGGGTATGGCTACACCTTC. Full variable domain (rest looked up from reference TRBV11-3 and TRBJ1-2): EAGVVQSPRYKIIEKKQPVAFWCNPISGHNTLYWYLQNLGQGPELLIRYENEEAVDDSQLPKDRFSAERLKGVDSTLKIQPAELGDSAVYLCASSFSGQGYGYTFGSGTRLTVV.

V usage is TRBV18 and J usage is TRBJ1-2; 8 nucleotides align to TRBD1. This CDR3 is 14 amino acids long. Per germline, CDR1 KGHSH and CDR2 LQKENI. Losses at the gene ends were 1 base for V and 6 bases for J; bases not matched to a gene: 4. CDR3 DNA sequence: TGTGCCAGCTCACCACTCGACAGGGGTGATGGCTACACCTTC. Its protein is CASSPLDRGDGYTF. Variable domain in full (rest from reference TRBV18 and TRBJ1-2): NAGVMQNPRHLVRRRGQEARLRCSPMKGHSHVYWYRQLPEEGLKFMVYLQKENIIDESGMPKERFSAEFPKEGPSILRIQQVVRGDSAAYFCASSPLDRGDGYTFGSGTRLTVV.

The chain employs TRBV7-6 and TRBJ2-5; D is uncertain. Germline-derived CDR1 and CDR2 are SGHVS and FNYEAQ. Trimming stripped 5 bases from V and 4 bases from J, with 17 bases between. The CDR3 has 15 amino acids. The CDR3 DNA follows: TGTGCCAGCAGCCTGGACGAAGGGCGAGGAGAGACCCAGTACTTC. Encoded protein: CASSLDEGRGETQYF.

J is TRBJ2-7 and V is TRBV6-1, with 7 bases matching TRBD1. The ends lost 7 bases at V and 0 bases at J; junction bases unmatched: 9. Germline V gene data show CDR1 as MNHNS and CDR2 as SASEGT. This CDR3 contains 15 residues. The CDR3: CASILSGTASYEQYF. The CDR3 DNA reads as TGTGCCAGCATTTTATCGGGGACAGCCTCCTACGAGCAGTACTTC.

The chain is built from TRBV15 and TRBJ2-5, with TRBD1 matching over 9 bases. This CDR3 is built from 14 residues. J was trimmed by 2 bases and V by 4 bases; bases with no gene match: 2. Germline CDR1 LNHNV, CDR2 YYDKDF (reference sequence). The CDR3 bases are TGTGCCACCAGCATTGGACAGGGGCAAGAGACCCAGTACTTC. Its protein is CATSIGQGQETQYF.

The count of this clone is one. The rearrangement links TRBV27 to TRBJ1-4; TRBD1 matches 9 bases. V shed 5 bases, J shed 8 bases, and the junction held 15 bases outside the gene matches. CDR1 and CDR2 from the germline V gene are MNHEY and SMNVEV (reference sequence). The CDR3 totals 17 residues. CDR3 protein: CASSPGTGNRVGEKLFF. CDR3 bases: TGTGCCAGCAGTCCCGGGACAGGGAATCGAGTTGGGGAAAAACTGTTTTTT.

The rearrangement links TRBV30 to TRBJ2-3; D possibly corresponds to TRBD2 (6 bases). The CDR3 is 11 amino acids. The V and J ends lost 5 bases and 6 bases respectively, with 9 bases between them. Germline V gene sequence: CDR1 GTSNPN, CDR2 SVGIG (reference sequence). The CDR3 bases are TGTGCCTGGGAAGGAGGGGATACGCAGTATTTT. Translated: CAWEGGDTQYF. Looking up the rest from reference TRBV30 and TRBJ2-3 gives the full variable domain: SQTIHQWPATLVQPVGSPLSLECTVEGTSNPNLYWYRQAAGRGLQLLFYSVGIGQISSEVPQNLSASRPQDRQFILSSKKLLLSDSGFYLCAWEGGDTQYFGPGTRLTVL.

The V and J genes are TRBV7-9 and TRBJ2-7; the D gene could be TRBD1 or TRBD2 (6 bases each). Trimming shortened V by 5 bases and J by 2 bases, and 16 bases separated the two germline ends. The CDR3 runs 15 residues. Germline values: CDR1 SEHNR, CDR2 FQNEAQ (reference sequence). Here the CDR3 reads CASSLGGLRPYEQYF. CDR3 sequence (DNA): TGTGCCAGCAGCCTCGGGGGCCTCCGGCCCTACGAGCAGTACTTC. Full variable domain (missing parts from reference TRBV7-9 and TRBJ2-7): DTGVSQNPRHKITKRGQNVTFRCDPISEHNRLYWYRQTLGQGPEFLTYFQNEAQLEKSRLLSDRFSAERPKGSFSTLEIQRTEQGDSAMYLCASSLGGLRPYEQYFGPGTRLTVT.

The rearrangement links TRBV5-4 to TRBJ2-2, with 8 bases fitting TRBD2. V was pared by 0 bases and J by 6 bases, with 4 bases of the junction left unmatched. Germline assignment: CDR1 SGHNT and CDR2 YYREEE (reference sequence). The CDR3 consists of 15 residues. The CDR3 sequence: CASSLAGRAAGELFF. DNA for the CDR3: TGTGCCAGCAGCTTGGCCGGGAGGGCCGCCGGGGAGCTGTTTTTT. The full variable domain, in which reference TRBV5-4 and TRBJ2-2 provide the parts outside the CDR3, is ETGVTQSPTHLIKTRGQQVTLRCSSQSGHNTVSWYQQALGQGPQFIFQYYREEENGRGNFPPRFSGLQFPNYSSELNVNALELDDSALYLCASSLAGRAAGELFFGEGSRLTVL.

The chain couples TRBV14 to TRBJ1-3, with TRBD1 identical over 10 bases. In germline, CDR1 is SGHDN, CDR2 FVKESK. The CDR3 sequence is 14 residues long. The ends lost 7 bases at V and 16 bases at J; junction bases unmatched: 16. The CDR3 nucleotides read TGTGCCAGCAACCCCGGGACAGGGGCTAGCTCGGTGTATTTT. Protein sequence: CASNPGTGASSVYF.

The gene calls are TRBV6-6 and TRBJ2-7; a possible D gene is TRBD1 (6 bases). CDR3 length: 13 residues. CDR1 is MNHNY and CDR2 is SVGAGI in the germline V gene (reference sequence). Trimming left V 10 bases short and J 5 bases short, with 18 bases between. CDR3 sequence reads: CATQPTGVDEQYF. CDR3 coding DNA: TGTGCCACCCAACCGACAGGCGTCGACGAGCAGTACTTC.

The rearrangement links TRBV9 to TRBJ1-1; tentative D call: TRBD1 (5 bases). CDR3 length: 14 residues. The V gene lost 0 bases and the J gene lost 7 bases, with 13 bases spanning the gap. Germline CDR1 and CDR2: SGDLS and YYNGEE. Here the CDR3 DNA reads TGTGCCAGCAGCGTAGGATGGGACGCAGATGAAGCTTTCTTT. It is translated as CASSVGWDADEAFF.

J is TRBJ2-1 and V is TRBV21-1; TRBD1 was called by the table and not checked on the DNA. TRBV21-1 is described as a pseudogene. The CDR3 has 16 amino acids. CDR3 bases: TGTGCCAGCAGCAAACCCCTGGCCCCCCATTACAATGAGCAGTTCTTC. Translating gives CASSKPLAPHYNEQFF.

The chain combines TRBV6-5 with TRBJ1-1; D is unresolved. Trimming pared 5 bases from V and 4 bases from J, leaving 8 bases between. Per the germline V gene, CDR1 is MNHEY and CDR2 is SVGAGI. CDR3 length: 12 amino acids. In nucleotides, the CDR3 is TGTGCCAGCAGTGACCGGGCCACTGAAGCTTTCTTT. This codes for CASSDRATEAFF.

The rearrangement joins TRBV5-3 to TRBJ1-4; the D is unclear. TRBV5-3 is filed as an ORF, its function uncertain. Trimming cost V 8 bases and J 6 bases, with 14 bases left between them. The length of the CDR3 is 13 residues. CDR3 sequence reads: CASSGGVHEKLFF. The CDR3 nucleotides read TGTGCCAGCAGTGGCGGTGTACATGAAAAACTGTTTTTT.

This sequence joins TRBV30 and TRBJ2-3, with 8 positions matching TRBD1. Germline lookup yields CDR1 GTSNPN and CDR2 SVGIG (reference sequence). The CDR3 totals 17 residues. The trim removed 1 base at V and 5 bases at J, leaving 14 bases unmatched. The CDR3 DNA reads TGTGCCTGGAGTGCCGGGCTGGGCAGGGGGCGAGGAGATACGCAGTATTTT. It codes for CAWSAGLGRGRGDTQYF.

This chain links TRBV7-2 with TRBJ1-2; D gene ambiguous. CDR3 size: 13 residues. V was clipped by 5 bases and J by 9 bases, with 16 bases between them. Germline CDR1 and CDR2: SGHTA and FQGNSA. The CDR3 protein is CASSMGRAVSYTF. CDR3 nucleotide sequence: TGTGCCAGCAGCATGGGCCGCGCGGTGAGCTACACCTTC. Variable domain in full (rest from reference TRBV7-2 and TRBJ1-2): GAGVSQSPSNKVTEKGKDVELRCDPISGHTALYWYRQSLGQGLEFLIYFQGNSAPDKSGLPSDRFSAERTGGSVSTLTIQRTQQEDSAVYLCASSMGRAVSYTFGSGTRLTVV.